This TCR beta chain came from a study of cytomegalovirus exposure and HLA in healthy donors. Study-wide results and caveats: The authors later found HLA-associated TCR beta chains more clonally expanded than equally common others. With DRB1 most and HLA-C fewest, TCR association rates differed between HLA loci in a later analysis.

The PCR was carried out with 60 Vbeta primers and 13 Jbeta primers. Data came from immunoSEQ multiplex PCR; TCRdb stores just in-frame clones and leaves some out. Of about 160,000 clones listed, 65% to 80% are singletons. Worth noting for this clone: The antigen is undetermined.

Trimming removed 5 bases from V and 0 bases from J; junction bases left unmatched: 7. Germline CDR1 MDHEN, CDR2 SYDVKM. The CDR3 loop spans 15 amino acids. The clonotype was recovered from a woman aged 45-60 years in good health and CMV-seropositive. The chain joins TRBV28 to TRBJ2-7, with 7 bases fitting TRBD2. The source material was PBMCs. CDR3 nucleotide sequence: TGTGCCAGCAGTCAACCTAGCGGAAGCTCCTACGAGCAGTACTTC. Its protein is CASSQPSGSSYEQYF.